The present T cell receptor (beta chain) was sequenced within a study of blood T cell repertoires in COVID-19. Living in 24 US areas, the participants were between 18 and 89 years of age. The method was immunoSEQ multiplex PCR; TCRdb's version includes in-frame clones alone and lacks a portion of them. The sample has 150,000 or so clones, around 90% seen once. V was clipped by 1 base and J by 6 bases, with 16 bases between them. The germline V gene encodes CDR1 MNHEY and CDR2 SMNVEV (reference sequence). This CDR3 has 16 residues. The sequencing sample was made of PBMCs or T cells enriched from blood (not recorded which). This sequence joins TRBV27 and TRBJ2-1, with a tentative D call TRBD2 (6 bases). This clonotype was sampled from a woman in her thirties or forties who had been exposed to COVID-19. CDR3 amino acids: CASSLFTGVATNEQFF. The DNA for the CDR3 is TGTGCCAGCAGTTTATTCACGGGGGTAGCCACCAATGAGCAGTTCTTC.